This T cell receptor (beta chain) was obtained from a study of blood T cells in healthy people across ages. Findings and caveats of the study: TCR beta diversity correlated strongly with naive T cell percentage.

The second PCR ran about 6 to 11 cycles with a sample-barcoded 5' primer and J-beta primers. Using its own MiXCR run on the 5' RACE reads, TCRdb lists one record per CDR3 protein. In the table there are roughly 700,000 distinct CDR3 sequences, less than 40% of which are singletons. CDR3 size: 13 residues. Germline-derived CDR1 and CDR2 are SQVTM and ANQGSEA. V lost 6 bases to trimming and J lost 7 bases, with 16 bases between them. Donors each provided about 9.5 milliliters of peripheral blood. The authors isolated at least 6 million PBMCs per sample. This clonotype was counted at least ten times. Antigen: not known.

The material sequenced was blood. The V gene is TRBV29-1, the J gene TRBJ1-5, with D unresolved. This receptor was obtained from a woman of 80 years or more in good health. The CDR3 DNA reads TGCAGCGTAGATCCCGGAGGAGGGCAGCCCCAGCATTTT. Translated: CSVDPGGGQPQHF.